The 24 T cell receptor beta chains given below trace back to one sample, sequenced in a study of T cell responses to AZD1222 COVID-19 vaccine (dated by TCRdb to 2020 to 2022). Libraries were made using the immunoSEQ multiplex PCR assay. TCRdb stores this immuneACCESS table with in-frame sequences only. Part of the clones is absent; in the studies checked, under half of the shortfall reflects unresolved V genes, and no reason is known for the rest. The table for this sample lists over 100,000 clones; around nine tenths of them were counted only once. The top ten clones comprise 2% to 3% of the sample. The time point label on this specimen signifies: baseline before first vaccination. Source: peripheral blood, taken on day 0 of AZD1222 vaccination. Receptors were obtained from an adult in good health.

The chain couples TRBV5-1 to TRBJ2-1, with a tentative D call TRBD2 (6 bases). CDR1 and CDR2 from the germline V gene are SGHRS and YFSETQ. CDR3 length: 15 amino acids. V gave up 2 bases and J gave up 2 bases, with 11 bases separating them. CDR3 protein: CASSFGGSPYNEQFF. The CDR3 coding sequence is TGCGCCAGCAGCTTTGGAGGGAGCCCCTACAATGAGCAGTTCTTC.

In DNA form, the CDR3 reads TGTGCCAGTTCCGCCGCGGGCAGCTCCTACAATGAGCAGTTCTTC. Translated, it gives CASSAAGSSYNEQFF. The chain uses TRBV19 and TRBJ2-1; the D gene is possibly TRBD2 (5 bases). The V gene lost 8 bases and the J gene lost 0 bases, with 14 bases spanning the gap. The CDR3 sequence is 15 residues long. Germline CDR1 and CDR2: LNHDA and SQIVND (reference sequence).

The J gene is TRBJ2-1, the V gene TRBV28; a weak D match, TRBD1 (7 bases). V shed 4 bases and J shed 7 bases, with 26 bases lying between them. Per germline, CDR1 MDHEN and CDR2 SYDVKM. This CDR3 spans 18 amino acids. This CDR3 is CASSSPAARRGAGNEQFF. The CDR3 DNA follows: TGTGCCAGCAGTTCCCCTGCGGCGCGCAGGGGGGCGGGGAATGAGCAGTTCTTC.

A few counts support this clone. The rearrangement links TRBV6-5 to TRBJ1-1, with D possibly being TRBD1 (5 bases). Trimming stripped 6 bases from V and 1 base from J, with 9 bases between. This CDR3 contains 13 residues. Germline V lookup: CDR1 MNHEY, CDR2 SVGAGI. Here the CDR3 reads CASSVTENTEAFF. The CDR3 coding sequence is TGTGCCAGCAGCGTGACAGAGAACACTGAAGCTTTCTTT.

The chain employs TRBV28 and TRBJ2-4; 7 bases fit TRBD1. Trimming cost V 2 bases and J 8 bases; bases outside gene matches: 6. The germline CDR1 and CDR2 sequences are MDHEN and SYDVKM. The length of the CDR3 is 14 residues. CDR3 sequence: CASSLRQGTDIQYF. CDR3 nucleotides: TGTGCCAGCAGTTTACGACAGGGCACGGACATTCAGTACTTC.

This chain connects TRBV4-1 to TRBJ2-7; a weak D match, TRBD1 (6 bases). The CDR3 runs 15 residues. V was cut by 1 base and J by 3 bases, with 13 bases left in between. Germline loops: CDR1 MGHRA, CDR2 YSYEKL. The CDR3: CASSQAPQGVYEQYF. The CDR3 DNA reads as TGCGCCAGCAGCCAAGCCCCACAGGGCGTCTACGAGCAGTACTTC.

The chain links TRBV6-5 to TRBJ2-1; 9 positions match TRBD1. In germline, CDR1 is MNHEY, CDR2 SVGAGI. CDR3 size: 13 residues. V lost 6 bases and J lost 4; bases outside the gene matches: 1. As DNA, the CDR3 is TGTGCCAGCAGGGGGACAGGGTACAATGAGCAGTTCTTC. Translating gives CASRGTGYNEQFF.

V and J are TRBV27 and TRBJ2-1; 12 bases fit TRBD2. This CDR3 spans 17 amino acids. The J segment lost 7 bases and the V segment lost 5 bases, leaving 12 bases of the junction unmatched. CDR1 is MNHEY, CDR2 SMNVEV, per germline (reference sequence). CDR3 loop: CASSPQSSGRAGNEQFF. The CDR3 nucleotides are TGTGCCAGCAGTCCCCAATCTAGCGGGAGGGCCGGAAATGAGCAGTTCTTC.

The rearrangement uses TRBV24-1 and TRBJ2-7; no clear D gene. The CDR3 is made up of 14 amino acids. Trimming pared 0 bases from V and 2 bases from J, leaving 7 bases between. CDR1 is KGHDR, CDR2 SFDVKD, per germline. CDR3 nucleotides: TGTGCCACCAGTGATTTGTCCCAACCCTACGAGCAGTACTTC. Amino acid sequence: CATSDLSQPYEQYF.

The chain recombines TRBV6-2 or TRBV6-3 with TRBJ1-5, with D unresolved. The CDR3 runs to 16 residues. Germline loops: CDR1 MNHEY, CDR2 SVGEGT. V was clipped by 0 bases and J by 1 base, with 10 bases between them. CDR3 region: CASSYSGVVSNQPQHF. CDR3 sequence (DNA): TGTGCCAGCAGTTACTCGGGCGTAGTGAGCAATCAGCCCCAGCATTTT.

This sequence joins TRBV15 and TRBJ2-3; perhaps TRBD2 as D (5 bases). The germline V gene encodes CDR1 LNHNV and CDR2 YYDKDF (reference sequence). V dropped 1 base and J dropped 4 bases, with 9 bases sitting between them. The CDR3 contains 14 residues. The CDR3 nucleotides are TGTGCCACCAGCAGAGGCAGTAGCGCAGATACGCAGTATTTT. This sequence encodes CATSRGSSADTQYF.

This rearrangement joins TRBV25-1 to TRBJ1-6; TRBD1 might be the D (6 bases). The CDR3 loop spans 15 amino acids. Trimming took 6 bases from V and 13 from J, leaving 22 bases between them. Per germline, CDR1 MGHDK and CDR2 SYGVNS. The CDR3 loop reads CASSTLGGALSPLHF. In DNA form, the CDR3 reads TGTGCCAGCAGCACCCTGGGGGGGGCATTGTCCCCCCTCCACTTT.

V and J are TRBV7-8 and TRBJ1-5; the D is unclear. The ends were cut back, 1 base at V and 9 bases at J, with 13 bases in the middle. CDR1 and CDR2 from the germline V gene are SGHVS and FQNEAQ. This CDR3 region has 14 residues. The CDR3 reads CASSLGDGSGPQHF. CDR3 DNA: TGTGCCAGCAGCTTAGGAGACGGGTCGGGGCCCCAGCATTTT. Together with reference TRBV7-8 and TRBJ1-5, the CDR3 gives the full variable domain: GAGVSQSPRYKVAKRGQDVALRCDPISGHVSLFWYQQALGQGPEFLTYFQNEAQLDKSGLPSDRFFAERPEGSVSTLKIQRTQQEDSAVYLCASSLGDGSGPQHFGDGTRLSIL.

The J gene is TRBJ2-3, the V gene TRBV10-3; possible D gene TRBD1, 5 bases. The germline CDR1 and CDR2 sequences are ENHRY and SYGVKD. V dropped 9 bases and J dropped 0 bases, with 19 bases sitting between them. This CDR3 region has 16 residues. The CDR3 DNA sequence: TGTGCCATGGCAGGGTCTCACGACAGCAGCACAGATACGCAGTATTTT. Protein: CAMAGSHDSSTDTQYF.

V is TRBV18 and J is TRBJ1-1; 9 bases align to TRBD1. V shed 3 bases and J 1 base; nucleotides not matched to a gene: 0. The CDR3 is 14 amino acids. CDR1 is KGHSH, CDR2 LQKENI, per germline. CDR3 bases: TGTGCCAGCTCACCGGACAGGGGGAACACTGAAGCTTTCTTT. Translation: CASSPDRGNTEAFF.

The count of this clone is one. CDR3 in DNA: TGTGCTCGGGCCAAGGGGGACTATGGCTACACCTTC. This translates into CARAKGDYGYTF. The chain uses TRBV30 and TRBJ1-2; tentatively, D is TRBD1 (6 bases). Germline-derived CDR1 and CDR2 are GTSNPN and SVGIG (reference sequence). The CDR3 has 12 amino acids.

This chain joins TRBV6-5 and TRBJ2-1; 7 positions match TRBD2. The ends lost 5 bases at V and 0 bases at J; junction bases unmatched: 4. Germline-derived CDR1 and CDR2 are MNHEY and SVGAGI. The CDR3 length is 15 residues. The CDR3 coding sequence is TGTGCCAGCAGTCCTGGACTAGTCTCCTACAATGAGCAGTTCTTC. It encodes CASSPGLVSYNEQFF.

The genes are TRBV27 and TRBJ1-3, with no clear D. V was clipped by 6 bases and J by 2 bases, with 8 bases between them. This CDR3 contains 13 residues. Germline CDR1 and CDR2: MNHEY and SMNVEV (reference sequence). The CDR3 loop reads CASRRAAGNTIYF. The CDR3 DNA is TGTGCCAGCAGGCGGGCTGCTGGAAACACCATATATTTT.

The rearrangement links TRBV19 to TRBJ2-1; D unclear. The germline V gene encodes CDR1 LNHDA and CDR2 SQIVND (reference sequence). The germline V and J ends were trimmed by 6 bases and 7 bases, with 10 bases remaining between them. The CDR3 loop spans 12 amino acids. Written as DNA, the CDR3 is TGTGCCAGTAGATGGCATGGGAATGAGCAGTTCTTC. Amino acids: CASRWHGNEQFF. The variable domain in full, completed from reference TRBV19 and TRBJ2-1, reads DGGITQSPKYLFRKEGQNVTLSCEQNLNHDAMYWYRQDPGQGLRLIYYSQIVNDFQKGDIAEGYSVSREKKESFPLTVTSAQKNPTAFYLCASRWHGNEQFFGPGTRLTVL.

The genes are TRBV2 and TRBJ2-7; the D gene could be TRBD1 or TRBD2 (5 bases each). Germline-derived CDR1 and CDR2 are SNHLY and FYNNEI. CDR3 length: 19 amino acids. The V and J ends lost 0 bases and 2 bases respectively, with 23 bases between them. The CDR3 DNA sequence: TGTGCCAGCAGTGAAGCGCTCGCCTGGGGCGGGCCCGAAACCTACGAGCAGTACTTC. Its translation is CASSEALAWGGPETYEQYF.

V and J are TRBV5-6 and TRBJ1-6, with a possible D match to TRBD1 (5 bases). In germline, CDR1 is SGHDT, CDR2 YYEEEE. CDR3 length: 16 residues. V was cut by 0 bases and J by 3 bases, with 10 bases left in between. The CDR3 region is CASSLAWQGYNSPLHF. The CDR3 DNA follows: TGTGCCAGCAGCTTGGCCTGGCAGGGCTATAATTCACCCCTCCACTTT.

The rearrangement joins TRBV5-1 to TRBJ2-3; perhaps TRBD2 as D (6 bases). Germline assignment: CDR1 SGHRS and CDR2 YFSETQ. CDR3 length: 16 amino acids. V lost 4 bases to trimming and J lost 1 base, with 16 bases between them. CDR3 residues: CASSPSERARTDTQYF. In DNA, the CDR3 is TGCGCCAGCAGCCCGTCTGAGCGGGCCCGCACAGATACGCAGTATTTT.

The V and J genes are TRBV24-1 and TRBJ1-5, with 8 bases aligning to TRBD1. The CDR3 consists of 14 residues. Germline values: CDR1 KGHDR, CDR2 SFDVKD. V shed 7 bases, J shed 4 bases, and the junction held 5 bases outside the gene matches. For the CDR3, the DNA is TGTGCCACCAGAGGGACAGGACCAAATCAGCCCCAGCATTTT. It yields the protein CATRGTGPNQPQHF.

The rearrangement uses TRBV9 and TRBJ1-2; weak D call: TRBD1 (6 bases). CDR3 size: 12 residues. Germline CDR1 reads SGDLS; CDR2 reads YYNGEE. The germline V and J ends were trimmed by 5 bases and 4 bases, with 9 bases remaining between them. CDR3 protein: CASRQGPYGYTF. DNA for the CDR3: TGTGCCAGCAGACAGGGCCCCTATGGCTACACCTTC.